These 25 T cell receptor beta chains were sequenced from one sample in a study of somatic mutations in cytotoxic T cells in rheumatoid arthritis. Data came from immunoSEQ multiplex PCR; TCRdb stores just in-frame clones and leaves some out. The sample carries approximately 13,000 clones, around 70% recorded once. The material sequenced was CD8+ T cells sorted from blood. The receptor source for this set is a man between 65 and 80 years old in good health.

V and J are TRBV6-4 and TRBJ2-1; TRBD2 aligns across 14 bases. This CDR3 is 15 amino acids long. Germline values: CDR1 MRHNA, CDR2 SNTAGT. V gave up 2 bases and J gave up 6 bases; unmatched junction bases: 0. The CDR3 nucleotides read TGTGCCAGCAGTGACGGGACTAGCGGGGGCAATGAGCAGTTCTTC. Protein: CASSDGTSGGNEQFF.

The chain recombines TRBV7-9 with TRBJ2-4; D is undetermined. CDR1 and CDR2 (germline): SEHNR, FQNEAQ (reference sequence). V was shortened by 4 bases and J by 0 bases, with 19 bases between the two germline ends. The CDR3 loop spans 18 amino acids. CDR3 protein: CASSSPGMRKGAKNIQYF. DNA for the CDR3: TGTGCCAGCAGCTCCCCAGGAATGAGGAAGGGAGCCAAAAACATTCAGTACTTC.

This chain connects TRBV19 to TRBJ2-2; D unclear. The CDR3 runs 12 residues. Trimming took off 9 bases at V and 4 bases at J, with 9 bases between the two ends. CDR1 is LNHDA and CDR2 is SQIVND in the germline V gene (reference sequence). CDR3 sequence reads: CASLRGTGELFF. Written as DNA, the CDR3 is TGTGCCAGCCTCCGAGGCACCGGGGAGCTGTTTTTT.

This rearrangement joins TRBV10-2 to TRBJ1-1, with D possibly TRBD1 on 5 matching bases. Germline CDR1 WSHSY, CDR2 SAAADI. The V end lost 0 bases, the J end lost 8 bases, and 10 bases lay between the germline ends. CDR3 length: 13 amino acids. CDR3 nucleotide sequence: TGCGCCAGCAGTGAGTCGGCAGGGACGGAAGCTTTCTTT. Translation gives CASSESAGTEAFF.

The chain is built from TRBV4-1 and TRBJ1-1; D gene unclear. Trimming stripped 3 bases from V and 4 bases from J, with 15 bases between. Per the germline V gene, CDR1 is MGHRA and CDR2 is YSYEKL. The CDR3 loop spans 15 amino acids. In DNA, the CDR3 is TGCGCCAGCAGCCAGGAGACCGCCTCCGCCACTGAAGCTTTCTTT. Its protein is CASSQETASATEAFF.

Concerning this clone: Other nucleotide sequences in the sample specify the same CDR3. The chain is built from TRBV4-1 and TRBJ1-5; D remains unclear. V was clipped by 0 bases and J by 1 base, with 4 bases between them. This CDR3 contains 14 residues. Germline V gene data show CDR1 as MGHRA and CDR2 as YSYEKL. The CDR3 DNA reads as TGCGCCAGCAGCCAAGAAGGGAGCAATCAGCCCCAGCATTTT. Encoded protein: CASSQEGSNQPQHF.

The chain uses TRBV19 and TRBJ1-2, with D possibly being TRBD1 (5 bases). V was cut by 5 bases and J by 8 bases, with 12 bases left in between. The length of the CDR3 is 12 residues. The germline V gene encodes CDR1 LNHDA and CDR2 SQIVND (reference sequence). CDR3 DNA: TGTGCCAGTAGTCCTCCGGGGGTCGGCTACACCTTC. This gives the protein CASSPPGVGYTF.

The table lists this clone with a few counts. The chain recombines TRBV2 with TRBJ2-3, with a weak D call TRBD2 (5 bases). The germline gives CDR1 SNHLY, CDR2 FYNNEI. The CDR3 has 15 amino acids. The germline V and J ends were trimmed by 4 bases and 2 bases, with 13 bases remaining between them. DNA for the CDR3: TGTGCCAGCAGTGCAACTGGCGGACTCACAGATACGCAGTATTTT. This codes for CASSATGGLTDTQYF.

The CDR3 sequence: CASSPGLAGESSYNEQFF. The CDR3 DNA follows: TGTGCCAGCAGCCCGGGACTAGCGGGAGAGAGCTCCTACAATGAGCAGTTCTTC. The chain couples TRBV7-8 to TRBJ2-1; 14 nucleotides line up with TRBD2. Germline V CDR1 and CDR2: SGHVS, FQNEAQ. CDR3 length: 18 residues. V shed 5 bases and J 0 bases; nucleotides not matched to a gene: 6. Together with reference TRBV7-8 and TRBJ2-1, the CDR3 gives the full variable domain: GAGVSQSPRYKVAKRGQDVALRCDPISGHVSLFWYQQALGQGPEFLTYFQNEAQLDKSGLPSDRFFAERPEGSVSTLKIQRTQQEDSAVYLCASSPGLAGESSYNEQFFGPGTRLTVL.

This chain uses TRBV30 with TRBJ2-4, with TRBD1 as a possible D gene (5 bases). V shed 3 bases and J shed 3 bases, with 15 bases lying between them. CDR1 and CDR2 (germline): GTSNPN, SVGIG (reference sequence). The length of the CDR3 is 15 residues. The CDR3 nucleotides read TGTGCCTGGAGCGCCGACAGTCACTACAAAAACATTCAGTACTTC. Its translation is CAWSADSHYKNIQYF.

The chain is built from TRBV9 and TRBJ2-3, with TRBD2 as a possible D gene (6 bases). Germline values: CDR1 SGDLS, CDR2 YYNGEE. Trimming shortened V by 5 bases and J by 4 bases, and 8 bases separated the two germline ends. The CDR3 consists of 12 residues. The CDR3 DNA is TGTGCCAGCAGTCCGGGGGCAGATACGCAGTATTTT. Translated: CASSPGADTQYF.

The rearrangement joins TRBV7-9 to TRBJ2-4, with no clear D. Trimming left V 7 bases short and J 3 bases short, with 7 bases between. The V gene's germline CDR1 is SEHNR and CDR2 FQNEAQ (reference sequence). The CDR3 has 12 residues. In DNA form, the CDR3 reads TGTGCCAGCAAGGACGGCAAAAACATTCAGTACTTC. Encoded protein: CASKDGKNIQYF.

This clone has only a few counts. The chain combines TRBV11-3 with TRBJ2-3, with 14 bases aligning to TRBD2. The CDR3 runs 18 residues. Trimming cost V 4 bases and J 0 bases; bases outside gene matches: 6. Germline assignment: CDR1 SGHNT and CDR2 YENEEA. The CDR3 loop is CASSSNRLAGGSTDTQYF. The CDR3 coding sequence is TGTGCCAGCAGCTCAAATCGACTAGCGGGAGGGAGCACAGATACGCAGTATTTT.

This clone was picked up a small number of times. This chain links TRBV30 with TRBJ2-7; the D call may be TRBD1 or TRBD2 (5 bases each). Trimming took 1 base from V and 3 from J, leaving 25 bases between them. This CDR3 comprises 18 residues. Per the germline V gene, CDR1 is GTSNPN and CDR2 is SVGIG (reference sequence). This CDR3 reads CAWSDGTDAQAVHYEQYF. In DNA form, the CDR3 reads TGTGCCTGGAGTGACGGGACGGACGCCCAAGCGGTCCACTACGAGCAGTACTTC.

This chain uses TRBV28 with TRBJ2-5; D is undetermined. V was shortened by 2 bases and J by 4 bases, with 11 bases between the two germline ends. Germline assignment: CDR1 MDHEN and CDR2 SYDVKM. CDR3 size: 14 residues. CDR3 nucleotide sequence: TGTGCCAGCAGTTTAAGGAACCAGGCAGAGACCCAGTACTTC. Amino acid sequence: CASSLRNQAETQYF.

This clone was counted a single time. J is TRBJ1-1 and V is TRBV30; D not resolved. The CDR3 consists of 11 residues. Trimming removed 8 bases from V and 2 bases from J, with 9 bases in between. Germline-derived CDR1 and CDR2 are GTSNPN and SVGIG (reference sequence). The CDR3 nucleotides are TGTGCCGGGCTGACAAACACTGAAGCTTTCTTT. Its protein is CAGLTNTEAFF.

The chain joins TRBV5-1 to TRBJ1-1, with a possible D match to TRBD1 (5 bases). Deletions cut 0 bases from V and 4 bases from J, with 19 bases between. There are 17 residues in the CDR3. In germline, CDR1 is SGHRS, CDR2 YFSETQ. DNA for the CDR3: TGCGCCAGCAGCTTGGAGGCAGGGAATTGGGGTGGCACTGAAGCTTTCTTT. It encodes CASSLEAGNWGGTEAFF.

This chain uses TRBV4-2 with TRBJ2-2; 10 bases match TRBD2. Losses at the gene ends were 4 bases for V and 3 bases for J; bases not matched to a gene: 8. This CDR3 comprises 17 residues. The germline gives CDR1 LGHNA, CDR2 YNFKEQ. CDR3 region: CASSRALAGGDTGELFF. The CDR3 DNA reads as TGTGCCAGCAGCCGAGCCTTAGCGGGGGGAGACACCGGGGAGCTGTTTTTT.

On this clone: The sample has other DNA sequences that encode this CDR3 too. V and J are TRBV7-6 and TRBJ2-7; the D gene is possibly TRBD1 (5 bases). The V gene lost 8 bases and the J gene lost 4 bases, with 9 bases spanning the gap. The CDR3 runs 11 residues. CDR1 and CDR2 (germline): SGHVS, FNYEAQ. CDR3: CASGSGYEQYF. The DNA of the CDR3 is TGTGCCAGCGGCTCAGGGTACGAGCAGTACTTC.

The chain couples TRBV5-6 to TRBJ2-7; a weak D match, TRBD2 (6 bases). Germline V gene sequence: CDR1 SGHDT, CDR2 YYEEEE. CDR3 length equals 15 residues. V was clipped by 5 bases and J by 0 bases, with 15 bases between them. The CDR3: CASRSGAVNSYEQYF. The CDR3 DNA reads TGTGCCAGCAGATCGGGAGCGGTCAACTCCTACGAGCAGTACTTC.

V and J are TRBV11-2 and TRBJ2-3, with D perhaps matching TRBD1 (6 bases). V shed 5 bases and J shed 5 bases, with 26 bases lying between them. Looked up from germline, CDR1 is SGHAT and CDR2 is FQNNGV. This CDR3 spans 18 amino acids. CDR3 sequence: CASSDFRDISSPGDTQYF. In DNA, the CDR3 is TGTGCCAGCAGCGACTTCCGGGACATATCGTCGCCGGGAGATACGCAGTATTTT.

J is TRBJ1-4 and V is TRBV2; D unclear. The V end lost 6 bases, the J end lost 8 bases, and 10 bases lay between the germline ends. The CDR3 is made up of 12 amino acids. Looked up from germline, CDR1 is SNHLY and CDR2 is FYNNEI. CDR3: CASRVPGEKLFF. The CDR3 nucleotides read TGTGCCAGCAGGGTCCCTGGGGAAAAACTGTTTTTT.

The J gene is TRBJ2-1, the V gene TRBV19, with 8 bases fitting TRBD2. This CDR3 contains 15 residues. Unmatched junction bases numbered 5, after V lost 6 bases and J lost 1 base. Germline V lookup: CDR1 LNHDA, CDR2 SQIVND (reference sequence). Here the CDR3 reads CASSLSGESYNEQFF. The CDR3 bases are TGTGCCAGTAGCCTTAGCGGGGAATCCTACAATGAGCAGTTCTTC.

The rearrangement links TRBV5-4 to TRBJ1-2, with 7 bases matching TRBD1. With 4 bases clipped from V and 6 bases from J, the junction kept 9 bases outside the gene matches. CDR1 and CDR2 from the germline V gene are SGHNT and YYREEE (reference sequence). The CDR3 runs 14 residues. The CDR3 nucleotides read TGTGCCAGCAGCCCCGCCAGGGGGGGCGATGGCTACACCTTC. This codes for CASSPARGGDGYTF.

V gene TRBV10-3 combines with J gene TRBJ2-3; D tentatively reads TRBD1 or TRBD2 (6 bases each). The V gene lost 2 bases and the J gene lost 3 bases, with 12 bases spanning the gap. The CDR3 contains 15 residues. CDR1 ENHRY and CDR2 SYGVKD come from the germline V gene. The CDR3 reads CAISEMGGGTDTQYF. The DNA of the CDR3 is TGTGCCATCAGTGAGATGGGGGGCGGGACAGATACGCAGTATTTT.